This T cell receptor beta chain was found in a study of early T cells in non-severe SARS-CoV-2 infection. TCRdb itself ran the 5' RACE reads through MiXCR, one entry per CDR3 protein. Of 20,000 to 30,000 distinct CDR3 sequences in the sample, around 5.4% were seen once. The clonotype comes from an adult who was a healthcare worker with PCR-confirmed SARS-CoV-2 infection or an uninfected control (not recorded which). The source material was whole blood.

This chain's CDR3 is CSAKDRGQGSPLHF. CDR3 bases: TGCAGTGCCAAGGACAGGGGGCAGGGTTCACCCCTCCACTTT. The chain couples TRBV20-1 to TRBJ1-6; 11 bases map to TRBD1. The CDR3 runs to 14 residues. Germline V gives CDR1 DFQATT, CDR2 SNEGSKA (reference sequence). J lost 9 bases, V lost 6 bases, and 7 bases had no gene match.